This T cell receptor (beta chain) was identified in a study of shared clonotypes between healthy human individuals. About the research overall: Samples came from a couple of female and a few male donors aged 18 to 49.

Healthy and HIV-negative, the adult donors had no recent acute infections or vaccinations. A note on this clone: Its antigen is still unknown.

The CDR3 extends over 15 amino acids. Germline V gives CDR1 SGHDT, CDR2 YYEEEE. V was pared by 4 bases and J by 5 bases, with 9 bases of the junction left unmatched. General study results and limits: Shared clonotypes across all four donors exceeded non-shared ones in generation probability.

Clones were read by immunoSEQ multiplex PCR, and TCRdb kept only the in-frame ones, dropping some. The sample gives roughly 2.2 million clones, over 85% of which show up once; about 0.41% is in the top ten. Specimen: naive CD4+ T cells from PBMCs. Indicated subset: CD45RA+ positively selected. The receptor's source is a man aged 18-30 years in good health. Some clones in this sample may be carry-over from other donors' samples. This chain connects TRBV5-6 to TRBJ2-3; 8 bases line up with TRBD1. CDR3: CASSPGTGWGDTQYF. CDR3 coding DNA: TGTGCCAGCAGCCCCGGGACAGGCTGGGGAGATACGCAGTATTTT.